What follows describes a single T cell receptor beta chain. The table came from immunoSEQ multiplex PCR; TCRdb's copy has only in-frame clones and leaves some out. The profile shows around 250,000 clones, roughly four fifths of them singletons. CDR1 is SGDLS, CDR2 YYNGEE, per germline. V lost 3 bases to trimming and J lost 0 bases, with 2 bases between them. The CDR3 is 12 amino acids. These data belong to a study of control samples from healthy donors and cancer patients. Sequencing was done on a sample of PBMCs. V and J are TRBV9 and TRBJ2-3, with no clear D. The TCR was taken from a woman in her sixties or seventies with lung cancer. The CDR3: CASSASTDTQYF. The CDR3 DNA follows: TGTGCCAGCAGCGCGAGCACAGATACGCAGTATTTT.